These 26 T cell receptor beta chains originate from one sample sequenced in a study of T-cell reconstitution after alpha-beta-depleted transplantation in children. As it was prepared, the TCRbeta library received unique molecular identifiers. TCRdb reanalysed the PCR reads using MiXCR and keeps one entry per CDR3 protein. The table has just under 250,000 distinct CDR3 sequences, roughly 23% seen once; the top ten hold more than 2%. The sequencing used PBMCs, collected before TCRalphabeta/CD19-depleted stem cell transplant. Receptors were obtained from a girl aged 2-10 years with Fanconi anemia, due to receive a stem cell transplant.

The CDR3 nucleotides read TGTGCCAGTAGAAGACTAGCGGAAGAGACCCAGTACTTC. This gives the protein CASRRLAEETQYF. The chain recombines TRBV19 with TRBJ2-5; 9 bases fit TRBD2. The germline CDR1 and CDR2 sequences are LNHDA and SQIVND (reference sequence). Trimming cost V 6 bases and J 3 bases; bases outside gene matches: 2. The length of the CDR3 is 13 residues.

This clonotype was seen many times. The chain uses TRBV29-1 and TRBJ1-5; 7 positions agree with TRBD1. The CDR3 has 15 residues. The germline V gene has CDR1 SQVTM and CDR2 ANQGSEA. J was trimmed by 2 bases and V by 5 bases; bases with no gene match: 9. CDR3 bases: TGCAGCGTTCCAGGGGGTCCTGAGGGCAATCAGCCCCAGCATTTT. It codes for CSVPGGPEGNQPQHF. The whole variable domain, filled in from reference TRBV29-1 and TRBJ1-5, reads SAVISQKPSRDICQRGTSLTIQCQVDSQVTMMFWYRQQPGQSLTLIATANQGSEATYESGFVIDKFPISRPNLTFSTLTVSNMSPEDSSIYLCSVPGGPEGNQPQHFGDGTRLSIL.

The table lists this clonotype with a few counts. This chain connects TRBV7-3 to TRBJ2-3; a weak D match, TRBD2 (6 bases). Trimming left V 1 base short and J 3 bases short, with 11 bases between. CDR3 size: 15 residues. CDR1 and CDR2 (germline): SGHTA, FQGTGA. Here the CDR3 DNA reads TGTGCCAGCAGCTTAATGGAGGGAATGACAGATACGCAGTATTTT. Amino acid sequence: CASSLMEGMTDTQYF.

This chain links TRBV6-5 with TRBJ2-1, with 8 bases lining up with TRBD2. With 2 bases clipped from V and 4 bases from J, the junction kept 13 bases outside the gene matches. The CDR3 has 18 residues. The V gene's germline CDR1 is MNHEY and CDR2 SVGAGI. CDR3 amino acids: CASSYGQARGAGYNEQFF. In DNA form, the CDR3 reads TGTGCCAGCAGTTACGGTCAGGCGCGGGGGGCCGGGTACAATGAGCAGTTCTTC.

In this sample, this clonotype turned up many times. The CDR3 is CASSLEVGPYEQYF. The CDR3 DNA follows: TGCGCCAGCAGCTTGGAGGTTGGCCCCTACGAGCAGTACTTC. This rearrangement joins TRBV5-1 to TRBJ2-7; D gene uncertain. V dropped 0 bases and J dropped 2 bases, with 9 bases sitting between them. CDR1 is SGHRS and CDR2 is YFSETQ in the germline V gene. There are 14 residues in the CDR3. Full variable domain (missing parts from reference TRBV5-1 and TRBJ2-7): KAGVTQTPRYLIKTRGQQVTLSCSPISGHRSVSWYQQTPGQGLQFLFEYFSETQRNKGNFPGRFSGRQFSNSRSEMNVSTLELGDSALYLCASSLEVGPYEQYFGPGTRLTVT.

This clonotype was recorded at least ten times. This chain links TRBV5-5 with TRBJ2-7, with D possibly TRBD1 on 6 matching bases. The CDR3 totals 17 residues. Trimming removed 1 base at V and 3 bases at J, with 20 bases between. Germline CDR1 SGHKS, CDR2 YYEKEE (reference sequence). CDR3 sequence: CASSLFATGTFDYEQYF. CDR3 nucleotides: TGTGCCAGCAGCTTGTTCGCCACCGGGACATTTGACTACGAGCAGTACTTC.

This clonotype was seen many times. The chain recombines TRBV24-1 with TRBJ2-1; 8 bases are shared with TRBD2. V lost 4 bases to trimming and J lost 2 bases; unmatched junction nucleotides: 6. The CDR3 covers 16 residues. Germline V gives CDR1 KGHDR, CDR2 SFDVKD. The CDR3 bases are TGTGCCACCAGTGACTCAAGCGGGAGAGCCTACAATGAGCAGTTCTTC. Amino acid sequence: CATSDSSGRAYNEQFF.

The chain carries TRBV28 and TRBJ2-1; D unclear. The germline gives CDR1 MDHEN, CDR2 SYDVKM. CDR3 length: 11 residues. Trimming cost V 5 bases and J 5 bases, with 4 bases left between them. In DNA, the CDR3 is TGTGCCAGCAGTGCCCACAATGAGCAGTTCTTC. Translation: CASSAHNEQFF.

Ten or more counts support this clonotype. The chain couples TRBV20-1 to TRBJ2-3; no clear D gene. V was trimmed by 4 bases and J by 12 bases, leaving 11 bases between them. The germline V gene encodes CDR1 DFQATT and CDR2 SNEGSKA (reference sequence). This CDR3 is 10 amino acids long. DNA of the CDR3: TGCAGTGCTACTGAGAGGACCCAGTATTTT. Translation gives CSATERTQYF.

The rearrangement joins TRBV6-2 or TRBV6-3 to TRBJ2-2; the match to TRBD2 covers 10 bases. Germline assignment: CDR1 MNHEY and CDR2 SVGEGT. V shed 6 bases and J 6 bases; nucleotides not matched to a gene: 13. The CDR3 is 17 residues long. The CDR3: CASSPLRPSGSSGELFF. CDR3 in DNA: TGTGCCAGCAGCCCCCTCCGTCCTAGCGGGAGTTCCGGGGAGCTGTTTTTT.

This clonotype has only a few counts. The V and J genes are TRBV28 and TRBJ1-2, with 7 bases that match TRBD1. Trimming took 2 bases from V and 4 from J; bases not matched to a gene: 7. Germline assignment: CDR1 MDHEN and CDR2 SYDVKM. The CDR3 runs to 15 residues. CDR3 loop: CASSLGGGAGYGYTF. The CDR3 region has the DNA TGTGCCAGCAGTTTAGGAGGGGGCGCGGGCTATGGCTACACCTTC.

This clonotype came up many times. V usage is TRBV5-5 and J usage is TRBJ2-6; D ambiguous. Trimming left V 2 bases short and J 0 bases short, with 6 bases between. Per the germline V gene, CDR1 is SGHKS and CDR2 is YYEKEE (reference sequence). The CDR3 consists of 15 residues. The CDR3 bases are TGTGCCAGCAGCTTAAGGGTCTCTGGGGCCAACGTCCTGACTTTC. It translates to CASSLRVSGANVLTF.

V gene TRBV7-2 combines with J gene TRBJ2-1, with a possible D match to TRBD2 (6 bases). The ends were cut back, 1 base at V and 8 bases at J, with 15 bases in the middle. Per germline, CDR1 SGHTA and CDR2 FQGNSA. The CDR3 covers 15 residues. CDR3 amino acids: CASSLEVRRGHEQFF. CDR3 in DNA: TGTGCCAGCAGCTTAGAGGTTAGGCGGGGTCATGAGCAGTTCTTC.

V gene TRBV20-1 combines with J gene TRBJ2-7; 10 bases are a match to TRBD2. This CDR3 contains 15 residues. After removal of 6 bases from V and 2 bases from J, the junction contained 10 bases not matched to a gene. Per germline, CDR1 DFQATT and CDR2 SNEGSKA (reference sequence). In DNA, the CDR3 is TGCAGTGCGGGACTAGCGTTTTATGGGACCTACGAGCAGTACTTC. It specifies CSAGLAFYGTYEQYF.

In this sample, this clonotype turned up many times. For the CDR3, the DNA is TGTGCCACCAGTGATCCGGGAGCGGTCGCCTACAATGAGCAGTTCTTC. It codes for CATSDPGAVAYNEQFF. The chain couples TRBV24-1 to TRBJ2-1; D may be TRBD2 (6 bases). Germline V gene lookup returns CDR1 KGHDR and CDR2 SFDVKD. This CDR3 has 16 amino acids. Trimming pared 3 bases from V and 2 bases from J, leaving 13 bases between.

This clonotype came up many times. The chain links TRBV29-1 to TRBJ2-5; no clear D. The germline V gene encodes CDR1 SQVTM and CDR2 ANQGSEA. V gave up 3 bases and J gave up 9 bases, with 17 bases separating them. CDR3 length equals 13 residues. The CDR3 DNA reads as TGCAGCGTTGAGGGTACTTCCGCTAATTCCCAGTACTTC. Its protein product is CSVEGTSANSQYF. Based on the CDR3 plus reference TRBV29-1 and TRBJ2-5, the full variable domain is SAVISQKPSRDICQRGTSLTIQCQVDSQVTMMFWYRQQPGQSLTLIATANQGSEATYESGFVIDKFPISRPNLTFSTLTVSNMSPEDSSIYLCSVEGTSANSQYFGPGTRLLVL.

This clonotype occurred a few times. The rearrangement uses TRBV5-1 and TRBJ2-1; 13 bases align to TRBD2. There are 14 residues in the CDR3. The V gene end was trimmed by 2 bases and the J gene end by 9 bases; junction bases not matched to a gene: 2. CDR1 SGHRS and CDR2 YFSETQ come from the germline V gene. In DNA form, the CDR3 reads TGCGCCAGCAGCTTACGACTAGCGGGAGGTGAGCAGTTCTTC. It specifies CASSLRLAGGEQFF.

This clonotype was recorded a few times. V and J are TRBV7-2 and TRBJ2-7; 13 bases match TRBD2. CDR1 is SGHTA and CDR2 is FQGNSA in the germline V gene. The CDR3 sequence is 15 residues long. V was clipped by 3 bases and J by 4 bases; unmatched bases: 3. CDR3 DNA sequence: TGTGCCAGCAGCTTCCGGACTAGCGGGGGTTACGAGCAGTACTTC. Its translation: CASSFRTSGGYEQYF.

The genes are TRBV20-1 and TRBJ2-1, with 8 bases lining up with TRBD1. V was clipped by 0 bases and J by 9 bases; unmatched bases: 7. The germline gives CDR1 DFQATT, CDR2 SNEGSKA (reference sequence). The CDR3 is 14 amino acids. The CDR3 nucleotides read TGCAGTGCTAGAGATTCCCGGACAGGGACTGAGCAGTTCTTC. Encoded protein: CSARDSRTGTEQFF.

This clonotype was seen only a few times. The chain is built from TRBV7-3 and TRBJ2-5; no firm D call. The CDR3 extends over 15 amino acids. Trimming shortened V by 1 base and J by 2 bases, and 11 bases separated the two germline ends. Germline loops: CDR1 SGHTA, CDR2 FQGTGA. CDR3 protein: CASSLMGLVQETQYF. CDR3 bases: TGTGCCAGCAGCTTAATGGGGTTGGTTCAAGAGACCCAGTACTTC.

The chain links TRBV28 to TRBJ2-5; 8 nucleotides align to TRBD2. Germline lookup yields CDR1 MDHEN and CDR2 SYDVKM. The CDR3 is made up of 19 amino acids. V trimming: 4 bases; J trimming: 2 bases; junction bases outside the gene matches: 18. CDR3 residues: CASSSSAGLIAGPQETQYF. CDR3 coding DNA: TGTGCCAGCAGTTCGAGCGCGGGGTTGATAGCGGGACCTCAAGAGACCCAGTACTTC.

At least ten counts were recorded for this clonotype. The V call is TRBV20-1, the J call TRBJ2-5; the D gene is possibly TRBD2 (5 bases). This CDR3 comprises 14 residues. V was shortened by 5 bases and J by 1 base, with 14 bases between the two germline ends. The germline gives CDR1 DFQATT, CDR2 SNEGSKA (reference sequence). CDR3 sequence reads: CSASRGSVQETQYF. Here the CDR3 DNA reads TGCAGTGCTTCCCGGGGTAGCGTCCAAGAGACCCAGTACTTC.

This clonotype was counted ten times or more. V and J are TRBV20-1 and TRBJ2-1; D is ambiguous. The CDR3 covers 14 residues. V lost 5 bases, J lost 3 bases, and 14 bases lay in between. In germline, CDR1 is DFQATT, CDR2 SNEGSKA (reference sequence). The CDR3 is CSAGPTFLYNEQFF. In nucleotides, the CDR3 is TGCAGTGCTGGACCTACCTTCCTCTACAATGAGCAGTTCTTC.

The genes are TRBV5-1 and TRBJ2-1; a weak D match, TRBD2 (5 bases). The CDR3 loop spans 15 amino acids. Per the germline V gene, CDR1 is SGHRS and CDR2 is YFSETQ. Trimming left V 4 bases short and J 4 bases short, with 15 bases between. CDR3 nucleotides: TGCGCCAGCAGCCTCGGCGGGCGATTATACAATGAGCAGTTCTTC. Protein sequence: CASSLGGRLYNEQFF.

This clonotype was seen a handful of times. This chain connects TRBV5-1 to TRBJ2-1; 13 nucleotides match TRBD2. Germline values: CDR1 SGHRS, CDR2 YFSETQ. The CDR3 covers 17 residues. J was trimmed by 0 bases and V by 3 bases; bases with no gene match: 3. CDR3 sequence reads: CASSSTSGRTSYNEQFF. CDR3 in DNA: TGCGCCAGCAGCTCGACTAGCGGGAGGACCTCCTACAATGAGCAGTTCTTC.

The table lists this clonotype with many counts. J is TRBJ1-3 and V is TRBV29-1; D is unresolved. The CDR3 is made up of 12 amino acids. The V gene's germline CDR1 is SQVTM and CDR2 ANQGSEA. The CDR3 reads CSTSGDRDTIYF. The CDR3 region has the DNA TGCAGTACTTCCGGGGATCGAGACACCATATATTTT.